This is a list of T cell receptor beta chains from one sample in a study of multiple sclerosis patients with progressive multifocal leukoencephalopathy. Here immunoSEQ multiplex PCR was the method, and the copy in TCRdb shows in-frame clones only, minus some. Of tens of thousands of clones in the sample, 75% to 90% are singletons; the top ten hold approximately 13%. The input for sequencing was PBMCs, taken from a patient treated with natalizumab. The receptors shown here come from a woman in her twenties or thirties with progressive multifocal leukoencephalopathy. Each CDR3 is given with its conserved first and last residue. The D gene is left open where the match is weak. Clone size appears in some rows only: once, few, many, or a class for an expanded clone.

CDR3aa	v_gene	abundance	d_gene
CASSEGPRVNEQFF	TRBV5-4	-	-
CAWSVGGETQYF	TRBV30	-	-
CASSQFPRDPYNEQFF	TRBV14	-	-
CAWGTEDRVGEQYF	TRBV30	once	TRBD1
CATRGTGTKNIQYF	TRBV15	once	TRBD1
CASAKRGDVGELFF	TRBV6-1	-	-
CASSLAERGSYNEQFF	TRBV5-1	-	-
CASSVHSGGTYNEQFF	TRBV7-3	once	TRBD2
CATSSAGGRLEQYF	TRBV15	-	-
CASSSAGNTEAFF	TRBV6-5	-	-
CASSLQGDTGELFF	TRBV6-6	-	-
CASSVGDYGYTF	TRBV9	-	-
CASSPGQVSPQHF	TRBV18	-	-
CASSYSRNEQYF	TRBV6-6	-	-
CASSDPTSGRNTGELFF	TRBV10-1	-	TRBD2
CASSQDPGGVAGSTDTQYF	TRBV4-3	-	TRBD2
CAYTGELGYEQYF	TRBV30	-	TRBD1
CASTFGDGYTF	TRBV7-2	-	-
CASSDEANYGYTF	TRBV2	-	-
CASSLRQPYEQYF	TRBV5-6	-	-
CASSSLVTTDTQYF	TRBV19	-	-
CASSFPLAGGPYTDTQYF	TRBV27	-	TRBD2
CASSQVLAAEQFF	TRBV4-2	-	TRBD2
CASSPSWDKNIQYF	TRBV11-1	-	-